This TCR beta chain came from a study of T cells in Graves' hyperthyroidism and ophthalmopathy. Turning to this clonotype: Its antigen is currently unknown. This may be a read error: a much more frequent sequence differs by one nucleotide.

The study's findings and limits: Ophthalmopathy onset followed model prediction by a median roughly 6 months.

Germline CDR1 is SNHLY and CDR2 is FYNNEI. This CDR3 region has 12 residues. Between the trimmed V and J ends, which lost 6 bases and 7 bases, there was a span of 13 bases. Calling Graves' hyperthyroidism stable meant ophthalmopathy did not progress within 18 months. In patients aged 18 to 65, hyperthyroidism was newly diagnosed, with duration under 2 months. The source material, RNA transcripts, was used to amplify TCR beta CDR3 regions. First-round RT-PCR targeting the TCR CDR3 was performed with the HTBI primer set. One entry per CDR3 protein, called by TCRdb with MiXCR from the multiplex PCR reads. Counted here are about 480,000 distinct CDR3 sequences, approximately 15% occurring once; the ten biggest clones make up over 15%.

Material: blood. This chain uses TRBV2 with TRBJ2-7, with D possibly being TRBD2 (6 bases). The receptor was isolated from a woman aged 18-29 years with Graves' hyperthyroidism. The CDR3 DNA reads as TGTGCCAGCAGGCACGTTCGGGGGGAGCAGTACTTC. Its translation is CASRHVRGEQYF.